These T cell receptor beta chains were read from a single sample in a study of T-cell reconstitution after alpha-beta-depleted transplantation in children. TCRdb re-derived calls from the PCR reads in MiXCR, one entry per CDR3 protein. The repertoire has 210,000 or so distinct CDR3 sequences, roughly a tenth of them found once; the top ten carry around 6.2%. Sequences were derived from PBMCs from the stem cell graft donor, sampled from the stem cell graft. The receptors originated from a human donor who donated a stem cell graft to a child with acute lymphoblastic leukemia. CDR3s include the opening cysteine and the closing phenylalanine or tryptophan. D genes are given only for firm matches. Clone size is stated in some rows and not others, as once, few, many or a class when expanded.

V	size	D	J	CDR3	DNA
TRBV3-1	.	.	TRBJ2-3	CASSQGAAGQDTQYF	TGTGCCAGCAGCCAAGGGGCGGCGGGCCAAGATACGCAGTATTTT
TRBV7-2	few	.	TRBJ2-7	CASSHGTPTYEQYF	TGTGCCAGCAGCCACGGGACACCGACCTACGAGCAGTACTTC
TRBV29-1	many	.	TRBJ1-2	CSVDKQARDYGYTF	TGCAGCGTTGATAAACAGGCGAGGGACTATGGCTACACCTTC
TRBV29-1	.	TRBD2	TRBJ2-3	CSVVGGSGAPDTQYF	TGCAGCGTTGTGGGGGGGAGCGGGGCCCCAGATACGCAGTATTTT
TRBV7-9	many	.	TRBJ1-1	CASNAKGRNGEAFF	TGTGCCAGCAACGCAAAAGGGAGGAACGGTGAAGCTTTCTTT
TRBV3-1	few	TRBD2	TRBJ2-5	CASIRHPLAGGYRKETQYF	TGTGCCAGCATCCGACACCCCTTAGCGGGGGGGTACCGAAAAGAGACCCAGTACTTC
TRBV14	few	.	TRBJ2-1	CASSRAGTLQRQFF	TGTGCCAGCAGCCGGGCAGGGACTTTGCAAAGGCAGTTCTTC
TRBV6-5	.	.	TRBJ1-5	CASSSMRDQPQHF	TGTGCCAGCAGTTCGATGCGCGATCAGCCCCAGCATTTT
TRBV11-2	.	.	TRBJ2-3	CASSLVPVQDTQYF	TGTGCCAGCAGCTTGGTCCCGGTTCAAGATACGCAGTATTTT
TRBV27	few	.	TRBJ2-1	CASSLGSGFSYNEQFF	TGTGCCAGCAGTTTGGGGAGCGGATTCTCCTACAATGAGCAGTTCTTC
TRBV14	few	.	TRBJ2-2	CASSPHPSPNTGELFF	TGTGCCAGCAGCCCACATCCTAGCCCGAACACCGGGGAGCTGTTTTTT
TRBV10-2	many	.	TRBJ2-2	CASSGQGVTGELFF	TGCGCCAGCAGTGGCCAGGGTGTCACCGGGGAGCTGTTTTTT
TRBV5-1	many	.	TRBJ2-3	CASSLRQGPDTQYF	TGCGCCAGCAGCTTGAGGCAGGGCCCGGATACGCAGTATTTT
TRBV5-1	few	.	TRBJ1-1	CASSPNQGNTEAFF	TGCGCCAGCAGCCCCAACCAGGGGAACACTGAAGCTTTCTTT
TRBV6-5	few	TRBD1	TRBJ1-6	CAISPGTGDSPLHF	TGTGCCATCTCGCCCGGGACAGGGGACTCACCCCTCCACTTT
TRBV27	few	.	TRBJ2-3	CASRRDITYTDTQYF	TGTGCCAGCAGACGGGACATAACCTACACAGATACGCAGTATTTT
TRBV6-5	.	TRBD1	TRBJ1-1	CASSYLPGQGTTEAFF	TGTGCCAGCAGTTACTTACCGGGACAGGGGACCACTGAAGCTTTCTTT
TRBV12-3/TRBV12-4	few	TRBD1	TRBJ1-1	CASSWDRGLEAEAFF	TGTGCCAGCAGTTGGGACAGGGGGCTGGAGGCTGAAGCTTTCTTT
TRBV5-1	.	.	TRBJ2-7	CASSLGGISSYEQYF	TGCGCCAGCAGCTTGGGAGGGATAAGCTCCTACGAGCAGTACTTC
TRBV6-2/TRBV6-3	.	.	TRBJ2-3	CASRKTGINDDTQYF	TGTGCCAGCAGAAAGACCGGGATAAACGACGATACGCAGTATTTT
TRBV5-1	.	TRBD1	TRBJ2-7	CASSDRQGAYEQYF	TGCGCCAGCAGCGACCGACAGGGCGCCTACGAGCAGTACTTC
TRBV11-2	many	.	TRBJ2-3	CASSLAFVPDTQYF	TGTGCCAGCAGCTTAGCGTTTGTGCCAGATACGCAGTATTTT
TRBV20-1	few	TRBD1	TRBJ2-1	CSALDRNGRDSDEQFF	TGCAGTGCTTTGGACAGGAATGGACGGGATAGCGATGAGCAGTTCTTC
TRBV7-2	.	.	TRBJ2-5	CASSRVGVSSETQYF	TGTGCCAGCAGCCGGGTAGGGGTCTCCAGTGAGACCCAGTACTTC
TRBV5-1	many	TRBD1	TRBJ2-1	CASSPGQSSYNEQFF	TGCGCCAGCAGCCCGGGACAGAGCTCCTACAATGAGCAGTTCTTC
TRBV6-1	few	.	TRBJ2-7	CASRDSVDPSYEQYF	TGTGCCAGCAGAGACAGTGTGGACCCCTCCTACGAGCAGTACTTC
TRBV5-1	few	TRBD2	TRBJ2-7	CASSYGRGGLAEQYF	TGCGCCAGCAGCTATGGCCGGGGGGGCCTCGCCGAGCAGTACTTC
TRBV7-8	.	.	TRBJ2-5	CASSLGLGETQYF	TGTGCCAGCAGCTTAGGATTGGGGGAGACCCAGTACTTC
TRBV5-1	.	.	TRBJ2-1	CASSFRRQEYNEQFF	TGCGCCAGCAGCTTTAGGAGACAGGAATACAATGAGCAGTTCTTC
TRBV12-3/TRBV12-4	.	TRBD2	TRBJ2-1	CASSFWVAGGRGEQFF	TGTGCCAGCAGTTTTTGGGTAGCGGGGGGGCGGGGTGAGCAGTTCTTC
TRBV7-2	many	.	TRBJ2-5	CASSTAPRETQYF	TGTGCCAGCAGCACCGCTCCCCGGGAGACCCAGTACTTC
TRBV6-5	many	.	TRBJ2-7	CASSYGGVSSYEQYF	TGTGCCAGCAGTTACGGGGGCGTTAGCTCCTACGAGCAGTACTTC
TRBV19	.	.	TRBJ1-6	CASSLGLENSPLHF	TGTGCCAGTAGTCTGGGGCTGGAAAATTCACCCCTCCACTTT
TRBV4-3	.	.	TRBJ2-3	CASSRGKTSTDTQYF	TGCGCCAGCAGCAGGGGGAAAACTAGCACAGATACGCAGTATTTT
TRBV5-1	many	.	TRBJ1-4	CASSLGGGSEKLFF	TGCGCCAGCAGCTTAGGTGGAGGAAGTGAAAAACTGTTTTTT
TRBV15	.	TRBD2	TRBJ2-2	CATSREGRTRGPGELFF	TGTGCCACCAGCAGAGAGGGACGGACTAGAGGTCCCGGGGAGCTGTTTTTT
TRBV5-8	few	TRBD1	TRBJ1-5	CASRPTGAERNQPQHF	TGTGCCAGCAGACCGACAGGGGCAGAAAGAAATCAGCCCCAGCATTTT
TRBV20-1	.	.	TRBJ1-1	CSARVREDTEAFF	TGCAGTGCTAGGGTCAGGGAGGACACTGAAGCTTTCTTT
TRBV7-2	many	.	TRBJ2-3	CASSLGGLGGQYF	TGTGCCAGCAGCTTAGGCGGGCTGGGGGGGCAGTATTTT
TRBV12-3/TRBV12-4	.	.	TRBJ1-2	CASSPLAGGSNYGYTF	TGTGCCAGCAGTCCTCTGGCCGGAGGGTCTAACTATGGCTACACCTTC
TRBV4-3	few	TRBD2	TRBJ2-3	CASSQAGTSPTDTQYF	TGCGCCAGCAGCCAGGCAGGGACTAGCCCCACAGATACGCAGTATTTT
TRBV27	.	TRBD1	TRBJ2-1	CASSLSWSGGKGNEQFF	TGTGCCAGCAGTTTATCGTGGTCAGGGGGAAAAGGCAATGAGCAGTTCTTC
TRBV5-6	many	.	TRBJ2-5	CASSSKFGRETQYF	TGTGCCAGCAGCTCCAAGTTTGGGCGGGAGACCCAGTACTTC
TRBV15	many	.	TRBJ2-2	CATSRDPTNTGELFF	TGTGCCACCAGCAGAGATCCTACGAACACCGGGGAGCTGTTTTTT
TRBV12-3/TRBV12-4	many	.	TRBJ2-1	CASRGGPTYNEQFF	TGTGCCAGCAGGGGGGGGCCCACCTACAATGAGCAGTTCTTC
TRBV6-2/TRBV6-3	.	TRBD2	TRBJ2-2	CASSYGQRENTGELFF	TGTGCCAGCAGTTACGGCCAGCGGGAGAACACCGGGGAGCTGTTTTTT
TRBV5-1	many	TRBD1	TRBJ2-7	CASSRGQGHDEQYF	TGCGCCAGCAGTCGGGGACAGGGGCATGACGAGCAGTACTTC
TRBV14	few	.	TRBJ2-2	CASSLLVFAGELFF	TGTGCCAGCAGCCTCCTTGTGTTCGCCGGGGAGCTGTTTTTT
TRBV18	.	TRBD1	TRBJ1-1	CASSPQGENTEAFF	TGTGCCAGCTCACCTCAGGGGGAGAACACTGAAGCTTTCTTT
TRBV25-1	.	.	TRBJ2-5	CASSESGWGRISETQYF	TGTGCCAGCAGTGAATCGGGTTGGGGGCGCATTTCGGAGACCCAGTACTTC